The 24 T cell receptor beta chains given below trace back to one sample, sequenced in a study of T cell responses to AZD1222 COVID-19 vaccine. Produced via immunoSEQ multiplex PCR; TCRdb's table is partial and in-frame only. This repertoire shows 80,000 to 100,000 clones, 80% to 90% found once; its top ten account for roughly an eighth. Sequencing was performed on peripheral blood, taken 28 days after the second AZD1222 dose. The receptors were gathered from an adult who received the AZD1222 COVID-19 vaccine.

The chain couples TRBV4-1 to TRBJ1-1; possibly TRBD1 for D (6 bases). V lost 0 bases and J lost 4, with 12 bases in between. The CDR3 is made up of 15 amino acids. Per the germline V gene, CDR1 is MGHRA and CDR2 is YSYEKL. CDR3 amino acids: CASSQETGRSTEAFF. CDR3 nucleotide sequence: TGCGCCAGCAGCCAAGAGACAGGACGGAGCACTGAAGCTTTCTTT.

The genes are TRBV5-6 and TRBJ2-4; D is perhaps TRBD1 (5 bases). Germline values: CDR1 SGHDT, CDR2 YYEEEE. The CDR3 contains 15 residues. V was clipped by 5 bases and J by 2 bases, with 14 bases between them. The CDR3 sequence: CASRERGLSKNIQYF. The CDR3 DNA reads as TGTGCCAGCAGAGAAAGGGGCTTATCCAAAAACATTCAGTACTTC.

The chain uses TRBV30 and TRBJ1-1, with TRBD1 matching 11 bases. The CDR3 consists of 13 residues. With V trimmed by 7 bases and J by 8 bases, 9 bases remained unmatched. In germline, CDR1 is GTSNPN, CDR2 SVGIG (reference sequence). The CDR3 coding sequence is TGTGCCTCCCGCCGCGGACAGGGGGCGGAAGCTTTCTTT. Translated, it gives CASRRGQGAEAFF. The whole variable domain, remainder taken from reference TRBV30 and TRBJ1-1, is SQTIHQWPATLVQPVGSPLSLECTVEGTSNPNLYWYRQAAGRGLQLLFYSVGIGQISSEVPQNLSASRPQDRQFILSSKKLLLSDSGFYLCASRRGQGAEAFFGQGTRLTVV.

This rearrangement joins TRBV10-3 to TRBJ1-2; possible D gene TRBD1, 6 bases. The germline gives CDR1 ENHRY, CDR2 SYGVKD. V shed 2 bases and J shed 8 bases, with 12 bases lying between them. The length of the CDR3 is 13 residues. The CDR3 reads CAISEMGARGYTF. As DNA, the CDR3 is TGTGCCATCAGTGAGATGGGGGCAAGAGGCTACACCTTC.

This clone was detected once. The CDR3: CASSFRSGVLNQPQHF. DNA for the CDR3: TGTGCCAGCAGCTTTAGATCGGGCGTGTTAAATCAGCCCCAGCATTTT. The chain uses TRBV7-8 and TRBJ1-5; D is ambiguous. This CDR3 has 16 amino acids. Trimming shortened V by 3 bases and J by 4 bases, and 16 bases separated the two germline ends. Germline V gives CDR1 SGHVS, CDR2 FQNEAQ. The full variable domain, completed using reference TRBV7-8 and TRBJ1-5, is GAGVSQSPRYKVAKRGQDVALRCDPISGHVSLFWYQQALGQGPEFLTYFQNEAQLDKSGLPSDRFFAERPEGSVSTLKIQRTQQEDSAVYLCASSFRSGVLNQPQHFGDGTRLSIL.

The genes are TRBV4-3 and TRBJ2-3, with TRBD2 as a possible D gene (6 bases). V was shortened by 4 bases and J by 5 bases, with 19 bases between the two germline ends. From germline, CDR1 is LGHNA and CDR2 YSLEER. This CDR3 has 16 residues. Here the CDR3 DNA reads TGCGCCAGCAGCCCAGCCGACGGGGGATTCGTAGATACGCAGTATTTT. Its translation is CASSPADGGFVDTQYF.

The chain is built from TRBV15 and TRBJ2-1; 9 bases match TRBD2. CDR3 length: 13 residues. Germline assignment: CDR1 LNHNV and CDR2 YYDKDF (reference sequence). The junction had 3 bases not matched to a gene; V was cut back by 3 bases and J by 9 bases. The CDR3 here is CATSRGSGGEQFF. CDR3 DNA sequence: TGTGCCACCAGCAGGGGTAGCGGGGGTGAGCAGTTCTTC. Drawing the rest from reference TRBV15 and TRBJ2-1, the complete variable domain is DAMVIQNPRYQVTQFGKPVTLSCSQTLNHNVMYWYQQKSSQAPKLLFHYYDKDFNNEADTPDNFQSRRPNTSFCFLDIRSPGLGDTAMYLCATSRGSGGEQFFGPGTRLTVL.

The J gene is TRBJ1-6, the V gene TRBV15; 8 bases line up with TRBD1. The CDR3 length is 16 residues. Germline V gene lookup returns CDR1 LNHNV and CDR2 YYDKDF (reference sequence). With V trimmed by 3 bases and J by 7 bases, 8 bases remained unmatched. The CDR3 region has the DNA TGTGCCACCAGCAGGTCCCAGGGGGCTCGGAATTCACCCCTCCACTTT. It codes for CATSRSQGARNSPLHF.

This clone was seen a single time. The chain combines TRBV6-5 with TRBJ1-2; D unclear. The V gene's germline CDR1 is MNHEY and CDR2 SVGAGI. V lost 2 bases, J lost 7 bases, and 20 bases lay in between. The CDR3 is 16 residues long. DNA of the CDR3: TGTGCCAGCAGTTACAAAGGAACCGGCCTCTATGTTGGCTACACCTTC. It codes for CASSYKGTGLYVGYTF.

The V call is TRBV18, the J call TRBJ2-7; D possibly uses TRBD1 or TRBD2 (5 bases each). Deletions cut 3 bases from V and 2 bases from J, with 17 bases between. The CDR3 consists of 16 residues. Germline V gene lookup returns CDR1 KGHSH and CDR2 LQKENI. The CDR3 spells CASSPGSGTGTYEQYF. CDR3 bases: TGTGCCAGCTCACCCGGATCCGGGACGGGGACCTACGAGCAGTACTTC.

V gene TRBV6-1 combines with J gene TRBJ2-2; a possible D gene is TRBD2 (6 bases). The ends were cut back, 2 bases at V and 0 bases at J, with 13 bases in the middle. The CDR3 loop spans 17 amino acids. Germline CDR1 MNHNS, CDR2 SASEGT. The CDR3 DNA is TGTGCCAGCAGTGAATTTTGGGGAGGATCGAACACCGGGGAGCTGTTTTTT. Translating gives CASSEFWGGSNTGELFF.

This chain connects TRBV5-1 to TRBJ1-1; D may be TRBD1 (5 bases). V lost 4 bases and J 8 bases, leaving 15 bases between the germline ends. The CDR3 is 13 residues long. Per the germline V gene, CDR1 is SGHRS and CDR2 is YFSETQ. CDR3 amino acids: CASSIDSPREAFF. The CDR3 DNA is TGCGCCAGCAGCATAGACAGCCCGCGAGAAGCTTTCTTT.

V gene TRBV12-3 or TRBV12-4 combines with J gene TRBJ2-5; the D is unclear. The germline V and J ends were trimmed by 5 bases and 1 base, with 8 bases remaining between them. The CDR3 covers 13 residues. The chain's CDR3 is CASSLSPQETQYF. The CDR3 nucleotides are TGTGCCAGCAGTCTCTCCCCCCAAGAGACCCAGTACTTC.

The chain joins TRBV4-3 to TRBJ2-1, with 9 nucleotides matching TRBD1. The trim removed 0 bases at V and 9 bases at J, leaving 9 bases unmatched. The V gene's germline CDR1 is LGHNA and CDR2 YSLEER. CDR3 length equals 16 residues. The CDR3 here is CASSQEWDRVLGEQFF. DNA of the CDR3: TGCGCCAGCAGCCAAGAATGGGACAGGGTTCTTGGTGAGCAGTTCTTC.

This clone has only one observation. The genes are TRBV7-2 and TRBJ2-5, with D maybe TRBD2 (6 bases). In germline, CDR1 is SGHTA, CDR2 FQGNSA. V was trimmed by 0 bases and J by 1 base, leaving 9 bases between them. There are 15 residues in the CDR3. The CDR3 bases are TGTGCCAGCAGCTTAGCGGGGGGTTTCCAAGAGACCCAGTACTTC. Amino acid sequence: CASSLAGGFQETQYF.

The DNA for the CDR3 is TGTGCCAGCAGCTTACGGACCGCCGGGGAGCTGTTTTTT. It is translated as CASSLRTAGELFF. The V gene is TRBV7-6, the J gene TRBJ2-2; no firm D call. V lost 2 bases and J lost 6, with 7 bases in between. The CDR3 loop spans 13 amino acids. Germline CDR1 and CDR2: SGHVS and FNYEAQ.

The rearrangement joins TRBV27 to TRBJ1-6; D is ambiguous. V was clipped by 3 bases and J by 0 bases, with 15 bases between them. The CDR3 runs to 18 residues. Germline V gene lookup returns CDR1 MNHEY and CDR2 SMNVEV (reference sequence). The CDR3 nucleotides are TGTGCCAGCAGTTTCAGGTCTAAAGTTAGCTCCTATAATTCACCCCTCCACTTT. Translated: CASSFRSKVSSYNSPLHF.

CDR3 residues: CASSQQTGSSYEQYF. In nucleotides, the CDR3 is TGCGCCAGCAGCCAGCAGACAGGGAGCTCCTACGAGCAGTACTTC. The genes are TRBV4-3 and TRBJ2-7; 7 positions match TRBD1. This CDR3 has 15 residues. The V and J ends lost 3 bases and 0 bases, in that order; junction bases with no gene match: 5. CDR1 is LGHNA and CDR2 is YSLEER in the germline V gene.

The chain joins TRBV21-1 to TRBJ2-7. TRBV21-1 is termed a pseudogene. There are 15 residues in the CDR3. The DNA for the CDR3 is TGTGCCAGCAGCAAAGTGCCGGGGGCTACCTACGAGCAGTACGTC. Its protein is CASSKVPGATYEQYV.

The rearrangement uses TRBV4-2 and TRBJ2-7; D is ambiguous. Germline V gene lookup returns CDR1 LGHNA and CDR2 YNFKEQ. The V end was cut by 4 bases, the J end by 9 bases, with 13 bases between. The CDR3 has 12 amino acids. CDR3 coding DNA: TGTGCCAGCAGCCTCTTGGGCGCCGGGCAGTACGTC. Amino acids: CASSLLGAGQYV.

The chain joins TRBV9 to TRBJ1-1; tentative D call: TRBD1 (5 bases). Germline V CDR1 and CDR2: SGDLS, YYNGEE. The CDR3 covers 14 residues. V was clipped by 0 bases and J by 4 bases, with 10 bases between them. CDR3 DNA sequence: TGTGCCAGCAGCGTAGCCGGAGGGACCACTGAAGCTTTCTTT. Translated, it gives CASSVAGGTTEAFF.

The chain links TRBV18 to TRBJ2-1, with TRBD2 as a possible D gene (5 bases). Germline V gene sequence: CDR1 KGHSH, CDR2 LQKENI. V was cut by 1 base and J by 8 bases, with 9 bases left in between. The CDR3 covers 13 residues. The chain's CDR3 is CASSPLRGDEQFF. The CDR3 DNA is TGTGCCAGCTCACCACTTCGGGGTGATGAGCAGTTCTTC. The complete variable domain, with remaining parts taken from reference TRBV18 and TRBJ2-1, reads NAGVMQNPRHLVRRRGQEARLRCSPMKGHSHVYWYRQLPEEGLKFMVYLQKENIIDESGMPKERFSAEFPKEGPSILRIQQVVRGDSAAYFCASSPLRGDEQFFGPGTRLTVL.

The chain uses TRBV9 and TRBJ2-5, with D possibly TRBD1 on 5 matching bases. V lost 0 bases to trimming and J lost 2 bases, with 11 bases between them. The CDR3 sequence is 15 residues long. Germline V gives CDR1 SGDLS, CDR2 YYNGEE. CDR3 sequence reads: CASSVVQGGQETQYF. The CDR3 coding sequence is TGTGCCAGCAGCGTAGTCCAGGGTGGTCAAGAGACCCAGTACTTC.

The chain recombines TRBV19 with TRBJ1-6, with TRBD1 identical over 8 bases. This CDR3 region has 19 residues. Germline CDR1 and CDR2: LNHDA and SQIVND (reference sequence). Germline trimming cut 3 bases from V and 10 bases from J; bases unmatched to any gene: 20. The CDR3 protein is CASSILETGTGLLGSPLHF. Here the CDR3 DNA reads TGTGCCAGTAGTATTCTAGAGACCGGGACAGGCCTTCTCGGGTCACCCCTCCACTTT.